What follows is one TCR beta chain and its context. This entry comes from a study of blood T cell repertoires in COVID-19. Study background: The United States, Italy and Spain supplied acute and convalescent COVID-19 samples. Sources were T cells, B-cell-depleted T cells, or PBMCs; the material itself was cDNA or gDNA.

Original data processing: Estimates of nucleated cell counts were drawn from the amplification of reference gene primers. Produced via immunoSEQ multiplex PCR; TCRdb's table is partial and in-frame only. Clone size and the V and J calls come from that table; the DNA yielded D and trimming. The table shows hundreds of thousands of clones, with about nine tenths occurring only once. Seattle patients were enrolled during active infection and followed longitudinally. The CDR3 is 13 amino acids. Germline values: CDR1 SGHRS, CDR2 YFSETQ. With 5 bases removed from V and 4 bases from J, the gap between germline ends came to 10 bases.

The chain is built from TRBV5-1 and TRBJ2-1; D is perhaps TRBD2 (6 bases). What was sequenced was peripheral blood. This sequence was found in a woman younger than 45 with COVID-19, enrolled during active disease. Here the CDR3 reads CASSVAGYNEQFF. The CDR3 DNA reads TGCGCCAGCAGTGTTGCGGGGTACAATGAGCAGTTCTTC.